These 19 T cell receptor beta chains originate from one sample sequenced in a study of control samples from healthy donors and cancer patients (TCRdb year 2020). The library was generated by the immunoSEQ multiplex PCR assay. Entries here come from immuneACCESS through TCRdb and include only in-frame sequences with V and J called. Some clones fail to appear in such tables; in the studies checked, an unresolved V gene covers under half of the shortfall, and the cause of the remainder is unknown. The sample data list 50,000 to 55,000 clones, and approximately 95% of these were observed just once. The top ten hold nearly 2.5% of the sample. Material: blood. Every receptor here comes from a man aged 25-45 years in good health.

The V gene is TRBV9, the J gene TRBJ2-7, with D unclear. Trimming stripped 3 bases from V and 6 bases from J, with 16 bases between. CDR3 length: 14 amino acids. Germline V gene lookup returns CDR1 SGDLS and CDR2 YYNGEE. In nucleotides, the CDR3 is TGTGCCAGCAGCGCGTTGCAGACCGCGGTCGAGCAGTACTTC. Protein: CASSALQTAVEQYF. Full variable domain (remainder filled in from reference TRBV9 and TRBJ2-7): DSGVTQTPKHLITATGQRVTLRCSPRSGDLSVYWYQQSLDQGLQFLIQYYNGEERAKGNILERFSAQQFPDLHSELNLSSLELGDSALYFCASSALQTAVEQYFGPGTRLTVT.

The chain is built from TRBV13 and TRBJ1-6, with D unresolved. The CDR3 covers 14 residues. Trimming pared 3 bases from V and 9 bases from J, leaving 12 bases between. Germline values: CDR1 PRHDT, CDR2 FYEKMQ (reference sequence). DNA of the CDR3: TGTGCCAGCAGCTTCCAAACCGAGGGTTCACCCCTCCACTTT. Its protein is CASSFQTEGSPLHF.

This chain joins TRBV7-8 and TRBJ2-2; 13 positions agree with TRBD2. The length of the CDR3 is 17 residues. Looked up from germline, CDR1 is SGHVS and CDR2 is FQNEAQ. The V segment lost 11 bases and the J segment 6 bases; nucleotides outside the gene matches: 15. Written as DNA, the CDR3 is TGTGCCCTTCATAAAACCGGGGGACTAGCGGGATCCGGGGAGCTGTTTTTT. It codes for CALHKTGGLAGSGELFF.

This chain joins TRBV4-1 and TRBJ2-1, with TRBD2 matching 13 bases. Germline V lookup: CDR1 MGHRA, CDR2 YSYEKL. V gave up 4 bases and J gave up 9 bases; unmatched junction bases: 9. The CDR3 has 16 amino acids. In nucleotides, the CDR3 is TGCGCCAGCAGCCGAATTGGACTAGCGGGGGACGGTGAGCAGTTCTTC. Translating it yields CASSRIGLAGDGEQFF.

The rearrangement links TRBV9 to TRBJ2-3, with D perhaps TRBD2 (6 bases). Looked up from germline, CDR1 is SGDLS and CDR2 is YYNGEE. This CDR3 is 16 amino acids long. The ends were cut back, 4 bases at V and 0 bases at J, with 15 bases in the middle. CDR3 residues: CASSSGTARSTDTQYF. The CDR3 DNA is TGTGCCAGCAGCTCCGGGACTGCGCGGAGCACAGATACGCAGTATTTT. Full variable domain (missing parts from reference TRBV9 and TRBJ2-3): DSGVTQTPKHLITATGQRVTLRCSPRSGDLSVYWYQQSLDQGLQFLIQYYNGEERAKGNILERFSAQQFPDLHSELNLSSLELGDSALYFCASSSGTARSTDTQYFGPGTRLTVL.

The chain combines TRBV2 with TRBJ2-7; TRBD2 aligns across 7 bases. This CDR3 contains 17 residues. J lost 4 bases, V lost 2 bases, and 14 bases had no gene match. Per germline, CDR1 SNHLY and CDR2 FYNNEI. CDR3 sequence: CASSERVVAGAWYEQYF. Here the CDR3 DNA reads TGTGCCAGCAGTGAAAGAGTAGTGGCGGGAGCGTGGTACGAGCAGTACTTC.

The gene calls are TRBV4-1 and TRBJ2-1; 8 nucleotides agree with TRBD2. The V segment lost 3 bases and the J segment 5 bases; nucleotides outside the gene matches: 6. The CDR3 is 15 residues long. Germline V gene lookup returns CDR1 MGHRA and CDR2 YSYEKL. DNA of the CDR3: TGCGCCAGCAGCCAGACCGGGACTAGAAACAATGAGCAGTTCTTC. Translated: CASSQTGTRNNEQFF.

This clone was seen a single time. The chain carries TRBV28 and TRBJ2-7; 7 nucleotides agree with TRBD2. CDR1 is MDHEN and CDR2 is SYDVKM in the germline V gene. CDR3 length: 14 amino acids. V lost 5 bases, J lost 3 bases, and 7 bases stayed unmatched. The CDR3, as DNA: TGTGCCAGCAGTCCTTCCGGGACTAACTACGAGCAGTACTTC. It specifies CASSPSGTNYEQYF.

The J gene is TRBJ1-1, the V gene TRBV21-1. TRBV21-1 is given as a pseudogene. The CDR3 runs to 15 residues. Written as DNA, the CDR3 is TGTGCCAGCAGCAATAGAGGCAACCCGAACACTGAAGCTTTCTTT. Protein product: CASSNRGNPNTEAFF.

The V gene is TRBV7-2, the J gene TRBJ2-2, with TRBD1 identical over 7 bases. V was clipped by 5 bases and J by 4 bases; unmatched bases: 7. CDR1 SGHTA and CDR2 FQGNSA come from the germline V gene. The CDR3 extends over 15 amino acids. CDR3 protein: CASSLRQGSTGELFF. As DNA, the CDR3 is TGTGCCAGCAGCCTTCGACAGGGTAGCACCGGGGAGCTGTTTTTT.

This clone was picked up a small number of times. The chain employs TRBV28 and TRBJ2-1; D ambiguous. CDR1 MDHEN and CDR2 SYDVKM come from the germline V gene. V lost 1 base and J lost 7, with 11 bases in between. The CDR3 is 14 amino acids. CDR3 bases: TGTGCCAGCAGTTTATTTGACGTCCGGAATGAGCAGTTCTTC. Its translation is CASSLFDVRNEQFF.

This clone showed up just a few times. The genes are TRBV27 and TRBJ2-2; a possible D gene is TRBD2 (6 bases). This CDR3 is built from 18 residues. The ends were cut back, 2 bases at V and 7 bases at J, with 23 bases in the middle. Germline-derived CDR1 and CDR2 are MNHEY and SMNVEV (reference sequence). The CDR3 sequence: CASSLVAGTEKGGGELFF. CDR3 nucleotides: TGTGCCAGCAGTTTAGTCGCGGGGACCGAAAAAGGCGGCGGGGAGCTGTTTTTT.

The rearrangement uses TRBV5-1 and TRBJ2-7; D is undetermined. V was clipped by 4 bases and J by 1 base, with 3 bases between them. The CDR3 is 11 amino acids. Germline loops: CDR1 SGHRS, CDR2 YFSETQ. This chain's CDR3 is CASSESYEQYF. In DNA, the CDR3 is TGCGCCAGCAGCGAATCCTACGAGCAGTACTTC.

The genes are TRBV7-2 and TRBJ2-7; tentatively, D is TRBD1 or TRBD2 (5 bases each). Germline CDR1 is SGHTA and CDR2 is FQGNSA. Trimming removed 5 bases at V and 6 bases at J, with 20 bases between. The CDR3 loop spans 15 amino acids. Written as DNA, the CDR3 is TGTGCCAGCAGCCCCACCCTAGCAGGGAGATCCGAGCAGTACTTC. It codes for CASSPTLAGRSEQYF.

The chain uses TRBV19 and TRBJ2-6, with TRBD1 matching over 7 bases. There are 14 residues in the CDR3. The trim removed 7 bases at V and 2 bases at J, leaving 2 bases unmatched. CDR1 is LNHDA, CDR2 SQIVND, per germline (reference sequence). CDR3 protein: CASKQGTGANVLTF. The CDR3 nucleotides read TGTGCCAGTAAACAGGGGACTGGGGCCAACGTCCTGACTTTC.

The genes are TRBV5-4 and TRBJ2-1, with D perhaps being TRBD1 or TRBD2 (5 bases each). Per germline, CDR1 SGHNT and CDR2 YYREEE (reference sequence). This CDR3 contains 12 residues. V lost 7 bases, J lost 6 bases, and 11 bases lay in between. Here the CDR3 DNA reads TGTGCCAGCGCGAGTGGGGGCAATGAGCAGTTCTTC. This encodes CASASGGNEQFF.

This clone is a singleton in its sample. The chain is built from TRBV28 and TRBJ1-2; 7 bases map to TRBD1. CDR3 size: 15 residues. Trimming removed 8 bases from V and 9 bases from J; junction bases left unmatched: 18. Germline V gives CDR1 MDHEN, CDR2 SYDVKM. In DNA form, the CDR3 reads TGTGCCAGCTCATCTAGGGACAGTCCCTGGGGGAGCTACACCTTC. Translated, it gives CASSSRDSPWGSYTF.

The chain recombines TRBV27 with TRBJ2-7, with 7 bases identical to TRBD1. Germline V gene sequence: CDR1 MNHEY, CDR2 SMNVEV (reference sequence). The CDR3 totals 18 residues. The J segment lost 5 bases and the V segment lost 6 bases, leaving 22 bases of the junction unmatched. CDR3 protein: CASRTPTGPRITRNEQYF. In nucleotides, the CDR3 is TGTGCCAGCAGGACGCCGACAGGGCCCCGGATTACTCGAAACGAGCAGTACTTC.

The CDR3 region has the DNA TGCAGCGTTCACAGGGGAGGCTATGGCTACACCTTC. Its translation is CSVHRGGYGYTF. The chain is built from TRBV29-1 and TRBJ1-2; TRBD1 matches 7 bases. The germline V gene encodes CDR1 SQVTM and CDR2 ANQGSEA. V lost 5 bases and J lost 4; bases outside the gene matches: 4. CDR3 length: 12 residues.